The rows below give T cell receptor beta chains drawn from one sample of a study of T cell responses to AZD1222 COVID-19 vaccine. Assay used: immunoSEQ multiplex PCR; TCRdb lists only in-frame clones, some missing. The sample holds 90,000 to 120,000 clones, roughly 89% seen once. The sequences come from peripheral blood, collected on day 0 of MenACWY control vaccination. The source is an adult in good health. CDR3s include the opening cysteine and the closing phenylalanine or tryptophan. The D gene is left open where the match is weak. The size field is filled for only some rows; it gives once, few, many or a size class.

j_call,clone_size,d_call,v_call,cdr3_aa,cdr3_nt
TRBJ2-5,-,TRBD1,TRBV5-4,CASSFKTGQETQYF,TGTGCCAGCAGCTTTAAGACAGGGCAAGAGACCCAGTACTTC
TRBJ2-5,once,TRBD2,TRBV7-9,CASSSRGGLKTQYF,TGTGCCAGCAGCTCCCGGGGGGGGCTAAAGACCCAGTACTTC
TRBJ2-7,-,-,TRBV5-6,CASSLNEGPSYEQYF,TGTGCCAGCAGCTTGAACGAAGGGCCTTCCTACGAGCAGTACTTC
TRBJ1-2,once,-,TRBV28,CASSPGGYGILNYGYTF,TGTGCCAGCAGTCCCGGGGGATACGGCATCCTAAACTATGGCTACACCTTC
TRBJ2-1,-,TRBD2,TRBV18,CASSPDRIAGVEQFF,TGTGCCAGCTCACCGGATAGGATAGCGGGGGTAGAGCAGTTCTTC
TRBJ1-1,-,-,TRBV28,CASSRFRTEAFF,TGTGCCAGCAGTCGCTTTCGCACTGAAGCTTTCTTT
TRBJ2-1,-,TRBD1,TRBV29-1,CSVTPDRGMSEQFF,TGCAGCGTTACCCCGGACAGGGGTATGAGTGAGCAGTTCTTC
TRBJ1-4,-,-,TRBV27,CASRPGLGYEKLFF,TGTGCCAGCAGACCGGGACTTGGTTATGAAAAACTGTTTTTT
TRBJ1-6,-,-,TRBV28,CASTPPFTSYNSPLHF,TGTGCCAGCACCCCACCGTTTACCTCCTATAATTCACCCCTCCACTTT
TRBJ1-1,-,-,TRBV4-2,CASSEIGLKANTEAFF,TGTGCCAGCAGCGAGATAGGGTTAAAAGCCAACACTGAAGCTTTCTTT
TRBJ1-4,-,TRBD1,TRBV19,CASNDRGDNEKLFF,TGTGCCAGTAATGACAGGGGCGATAATGAAAAACTGTTTTTT
TRBJ1-1,-,TRBD1,TRBV29-1,CSTGGSTTEAFF,TGCAGCACAGGGGGCTCGACCACTGAAGCTTTCTTT
TRBJ2-5,-,TRBD1,TRBV28,CASSLHQSGGLETQYF,TGTGCCAGCAGTTTACATCAGTCAGGGGGCTTAGAGACCCAGTACTTC
TRBJ1-1,-,TRBD1,TRBV28,CASSLPTPGQGKAFF,TGTGCCAGCAGTTTACCAACCCCGGGACAGGGCAAAGCTTTCTTT
TRBJ2-3,-,-,TRBV20-1,CSASRADTQYF,TGCAGTGCTAGCAGGGCAGATACGCAGTATTTT
TRBJ2-5,once,-,TRBV5-1,CASSLADRPETQYF,TGCGCCAGCAGCTTGGCCGACAGGCCAGAGACCCAGTACTTC
TRBJ1-1,-,-,TRBV11-1,CASSLARGFEAFF,TGTGCCAGCAGCTTAGCGCGCGGGTTCGAAGCTTTCTTT
TRBJ2-5,-,-,TRBV1,CTPGTPETQYF,TGCACCCCCGGGACTCCGGAGACCCAGTACTTC